This T cell receptor (beta chain) was sequenced in a study of CD8 T cells in ankylosing spondylitis. This clonotype was seen a handful of times. TCRdb analysed the 5' RACE reads with MiXCR anew, one entry per CDR3 protein. The top ten clones hold 4% to 5% of a sample with approximately 250,000 distinct CDR3 sequences, 30% to 35% of them seen once. This CDR3 is 15 amino acids long. CDR1 is SGHRS and CDR2 is YFSETQ in the germline V gene. Trimming cost V 7 bases and J 0 bases, with 15 bases left between them. V is TRBV5-1 and J is TRBJ2-3; D is tentatively TRBD1 or TRBD2 (5 bases each). The clonotype comes from a male donor with ankylosing spondylitis or in good health (not recorded which). The sample comprised blood, either unsorted or a sorted T cell fraction (not recorded which). The CDR3 reads CASAGGFGSTDTQYF. CDR3 sequence (DNA): TGCGCCAGCGCTGGGGGATTCGGGAGCACAGATACGCAGTATTTT.